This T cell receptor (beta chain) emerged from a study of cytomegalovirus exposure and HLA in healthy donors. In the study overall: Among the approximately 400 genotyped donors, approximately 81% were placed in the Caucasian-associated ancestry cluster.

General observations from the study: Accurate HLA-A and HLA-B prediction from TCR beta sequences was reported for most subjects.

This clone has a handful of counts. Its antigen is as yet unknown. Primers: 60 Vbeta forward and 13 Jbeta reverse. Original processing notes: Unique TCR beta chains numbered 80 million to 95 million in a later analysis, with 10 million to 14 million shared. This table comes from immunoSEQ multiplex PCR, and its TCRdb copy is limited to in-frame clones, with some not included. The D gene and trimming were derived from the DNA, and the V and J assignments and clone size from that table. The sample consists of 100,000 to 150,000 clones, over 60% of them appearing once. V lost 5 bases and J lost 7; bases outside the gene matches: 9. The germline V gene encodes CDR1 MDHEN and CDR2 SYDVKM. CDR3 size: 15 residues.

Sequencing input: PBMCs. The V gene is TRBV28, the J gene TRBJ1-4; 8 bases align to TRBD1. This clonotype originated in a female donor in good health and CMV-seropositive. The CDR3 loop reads CASSPAGTGSEKLFF. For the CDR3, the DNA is TGTGCCAGCAGTCCCGCCGGGACAGGCAGTGAAAAACTGTTTTTT.